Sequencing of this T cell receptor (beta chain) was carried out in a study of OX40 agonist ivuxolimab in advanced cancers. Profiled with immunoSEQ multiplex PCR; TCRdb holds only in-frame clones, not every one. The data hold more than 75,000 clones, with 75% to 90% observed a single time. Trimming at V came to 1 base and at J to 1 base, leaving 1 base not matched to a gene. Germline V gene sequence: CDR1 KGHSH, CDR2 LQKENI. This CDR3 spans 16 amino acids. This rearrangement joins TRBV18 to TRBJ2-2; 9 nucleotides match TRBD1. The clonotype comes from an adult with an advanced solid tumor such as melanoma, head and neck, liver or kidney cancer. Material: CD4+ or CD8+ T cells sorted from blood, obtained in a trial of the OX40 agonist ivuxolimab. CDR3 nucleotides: TGTGCCAGCTCACCACGGGGACAGGGGAACACCGGGGAGCTGTTTTTT. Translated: CASSPRGQGNTGELFF.